This entry describes one T cell receptor beta chain. Trimming cost V 3 bases and J 7 bases; bases outside gene matches: 3. The germline gives CDR1 SGDLS, CDR2 YYNGEE. The CDR3 covers 14 residues. This sample is drawn from a study of T cell changes during pregnancy in multiple sclerosis. Libraries were prepared by immunoSEQ multiplex PCR; TCRdb keeps only in-frame clonotypes and omits some of them. Here the sample spans about 50,000 clones, about 92% being singletons. The material sequenced was CD4+ T cells from peripheral blood mononuclear cells, taken in the third trimester of pregnancy. The source is a female donor with multiple sclerosis, enrolled in a pregnancy study. The chain joins TRBV9 to TRBJ1-6, with 8 positions matching TRBD1. CDR3 sequence (DNA): TGTGCCAGCAGCGCGGGACAGGTGAATTCACCCCTCCACTTT. Protein: CASSAGQVNSPLHF.